This T cell receptor (beta chain) came from a study of spatial heterogeneity in lung cancer (dated by TCRdb to about 2019). For context, the study as a whole: Beta-chain transcripts were consistently detected in greater numbers than alpha-chain transcripts, which likely reflects a higher abundance of beta-chain transcripts. In the raw uncorrected reads, each unique combination of TCR and UMI appeared more than ten times on average. In non-small cell lung cancer, the study made a quantitative comparison of TCR alpha and beta repertoires among multiple tumor regions, matched nontumor lung and blood. The study linked features of the TCR repertoire to counts of nonsynonymous mutations, which were determined by whole-exome sequencing of tumor tissue. At surgery, hundreds of tumor regions, almost 65 matched nontumor lung samples and 56 PBMC samples were TCR-sequenced for both alpha and beta chains. On the study overall, not on this receptor specifically: Additional single-cell paired TCR alpha and beta sequencing was considered necessary to confirm, at a functional level, the hypothesis that regional TCRs recognize regional mutations.

The library was produced with 5' RACE. These reads were obtained on a NextSeq 500. To allow correction of PCR and sequencing errors, the TCR library protocol tagged every TCR cDNA molecule with a unique molecular identifier. The authors processed their data as follows. TCR identification, UMI-based error correction and CDR3 extraction were performed with Decombinator tools. TCRs above a frequency of 2 per 1,000, corresponding to the top 1% of the tumor frequency distribution, were defined as expanded. Each repertoire was subsampled 100 times to 5,000 TCRs, after which Renyi diversity was computed with the R vegan package. CDR3 similarity networks were built from amino acid triplet string-kernel similarity, with CDR3s being connected when pairwise similarity was above 0.82. The public reads were reanalyzed by TCRdb: fastp trimming at Q25, MiXCR alignment, in-frame beta chains only. Each CDR3 protein appears once, grouped with its most common genes and DNA. The V and J calls here are based on TCRdb, not the publication. In all, the sample holds around 13,000 distinct CDR3 sequences, and approximately 5% of those were seen once. Of the sample, about two fifths is held by the ten largest clones.

What this sample's time point label stands for: sample taken at primary tumor resection. TCR sequencing used whole RNA extracted from tumor and nontumor lung tissue, or from cryopreserved PBMC samples, without cell sorting. Donors were 65 to 85 patients with early-stage, untreated non-small cell lung cancer from the lung TRACERx cohort. Patients were selected for TCR sequencing only if sufficient RNA was available from at least two tumor regions. The germline V gene gives CDR1 as SQVTM and CDR2 as ANQGSEA. At the junction V is shortened by 4 bases and J by 4 bases, with 11 bases in between. The CDR3 spans 13 residues, from the cysteine through the phenylalanine. CDR3 DNA only is kept here, 39 bases in frame from base 1. At least ten counts were recorded for this clonotype. The specificity of this receptor is unknown. Base qualities were left out, and no much larger clone turns up one base away. Little can be read into the size of this beta chain, an off-target read in a library designed for alpha chains.

This TCR came from a human donor with early-stage non-small cell lung cancer. Rearrangement joined TRBV29-1 to TRBJ2-1, with the D gene uncertain. This sample comprised lung tumor tissue, obtained at surgery. The DNA sequence is TGCAGCGTTGGGGTGGCCCAGTACAATGAGCAGTTCTTC. Its translation reads: CSVGVAQYNEQFF.